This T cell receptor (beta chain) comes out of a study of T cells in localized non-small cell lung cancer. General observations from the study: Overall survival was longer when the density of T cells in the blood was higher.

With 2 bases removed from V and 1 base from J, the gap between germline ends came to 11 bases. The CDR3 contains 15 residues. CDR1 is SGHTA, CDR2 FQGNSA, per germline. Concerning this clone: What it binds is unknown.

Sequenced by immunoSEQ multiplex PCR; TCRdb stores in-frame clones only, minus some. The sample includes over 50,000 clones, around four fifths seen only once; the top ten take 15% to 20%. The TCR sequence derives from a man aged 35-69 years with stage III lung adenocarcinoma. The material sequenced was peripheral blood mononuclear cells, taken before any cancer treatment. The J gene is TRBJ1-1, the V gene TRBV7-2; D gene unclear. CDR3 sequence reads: CASSLTPLRNTEAFF. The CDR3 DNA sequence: TGTGCCAGCAGCTTAACACCTTTAAGGAACACTGAAGCTTTCTTT.